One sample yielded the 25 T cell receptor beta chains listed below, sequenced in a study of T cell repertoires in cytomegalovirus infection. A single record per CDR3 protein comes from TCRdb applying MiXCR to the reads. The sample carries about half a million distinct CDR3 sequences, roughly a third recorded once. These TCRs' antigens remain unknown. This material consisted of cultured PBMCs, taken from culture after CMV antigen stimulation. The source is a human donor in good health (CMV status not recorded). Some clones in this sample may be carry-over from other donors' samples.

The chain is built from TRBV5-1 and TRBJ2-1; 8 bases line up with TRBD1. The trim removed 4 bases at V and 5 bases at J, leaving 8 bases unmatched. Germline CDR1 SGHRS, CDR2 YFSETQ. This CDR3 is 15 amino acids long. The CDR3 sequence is CASSLMTGEDNEQFF. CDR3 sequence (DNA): TGCGCCAGCAGCCTGATGACAGGGGAGGACAATGAGCAGTTCTTC.

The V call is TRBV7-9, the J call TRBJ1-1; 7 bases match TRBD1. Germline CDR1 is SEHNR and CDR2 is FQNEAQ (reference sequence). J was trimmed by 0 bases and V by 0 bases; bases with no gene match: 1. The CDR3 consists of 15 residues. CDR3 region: CASSLAQGVNTEAFF. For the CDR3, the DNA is TGTGCCAGCAGCTTAGCTCAGGGGGTGAACACTGAAGCTTTCTTT.

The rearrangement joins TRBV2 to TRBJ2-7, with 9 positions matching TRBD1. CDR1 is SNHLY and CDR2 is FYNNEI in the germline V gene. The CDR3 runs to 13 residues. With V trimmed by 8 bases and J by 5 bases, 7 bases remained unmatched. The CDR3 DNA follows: TGTGCCAGCCTCCGGGACAGGGTCCACGAGCAGTACTTC. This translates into CASLRDRVHEQYF.

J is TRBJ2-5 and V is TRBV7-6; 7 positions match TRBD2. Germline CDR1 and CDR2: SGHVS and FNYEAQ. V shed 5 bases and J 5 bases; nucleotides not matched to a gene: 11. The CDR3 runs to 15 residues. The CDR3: CASSPNGGIKETQYF. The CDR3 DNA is TGTGCCAGCAGCCCCAACGGGGGGATTAAGGAGACCCAGTACTTC.

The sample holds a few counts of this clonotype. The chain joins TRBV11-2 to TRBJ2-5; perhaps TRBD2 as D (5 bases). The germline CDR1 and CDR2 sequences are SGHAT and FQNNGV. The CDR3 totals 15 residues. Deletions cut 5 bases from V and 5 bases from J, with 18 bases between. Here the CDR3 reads CASSPPGRRRETQYF. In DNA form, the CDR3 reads TGTGCCAGCAGCCCCCCGGGTAGGAGGAGGGAGACCCAGTACTTC.

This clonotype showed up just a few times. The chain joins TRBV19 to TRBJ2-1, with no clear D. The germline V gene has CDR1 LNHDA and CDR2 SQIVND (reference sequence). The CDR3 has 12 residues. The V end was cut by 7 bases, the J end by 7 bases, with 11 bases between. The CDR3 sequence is CASTRVGNEQFF. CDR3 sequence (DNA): TGTGCCAGTACCAGAGTGGGGAATGAGCAGTTCTTC.

The DNA for the CDR3 is TGTGCCAGCAGTTCTATTCCGGTGGAAGCGCCGAATTCCTACAATGAGCAGTTCTTC. Protein product: CASSSIPVEAPNSYNEQFF. The V call is TRBV28, the J call TRBJ2-1, with D unclear. Trimming left V 4 bases short and J 1 base short, with 23 bases between. The germline V gene encodes CDR1 MDHEN and CDR2 SYDVKM. This CDR3 has 19 amino acids. The entire variable domain, with the rest obtained from reference TRBV28 and TRBJ2-1, is as follows: DVKVTQSSRYLVKRTGEKVFLECVQDMDHENMFWYRQDPGLGLRLIYFSYDVKMKEKGDIPEGYSVSREKKERFSLILESASTNQTSMYLCASSSIPVEAPNSYNEQFFGPGTRLTVL.

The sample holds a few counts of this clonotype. The CDR3 coding sequence is TGCGCCAGCAGCTTGCGGGAGGGCGGGCCCTACGAGCAGTACGTC. Protein product: CASSLREGGPYEQYV. The J gene is TRBJ2-7, the V gene TRBV5-1; 8 nucleotides line up with TRBD2. Trimming took 1 base from V and 2 from J; bases not matched to a gene: 5. This CDR3 has 15 residues. Germline loops: CDR1 SGHRS, CDR2 YFSETQ.

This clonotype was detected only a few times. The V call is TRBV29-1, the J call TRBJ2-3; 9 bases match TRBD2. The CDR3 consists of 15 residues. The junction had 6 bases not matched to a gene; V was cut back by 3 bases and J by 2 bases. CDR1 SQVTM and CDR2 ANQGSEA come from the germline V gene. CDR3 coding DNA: TGCAGCGTTGAGCTGCTAGCGGGAATCACAGATACGCAGTATTTT. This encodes CSVELLAGITDTQYF.

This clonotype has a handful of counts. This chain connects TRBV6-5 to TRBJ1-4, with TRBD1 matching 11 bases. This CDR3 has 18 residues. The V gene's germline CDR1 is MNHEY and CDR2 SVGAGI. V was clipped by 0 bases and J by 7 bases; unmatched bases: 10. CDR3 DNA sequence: TGTGCCAGCAGTTACTCGATCAGGACAGGGGGCCGGGCTGAAAAACTGTTTTTT. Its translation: CASSYSIRTGGRAEKLFF.

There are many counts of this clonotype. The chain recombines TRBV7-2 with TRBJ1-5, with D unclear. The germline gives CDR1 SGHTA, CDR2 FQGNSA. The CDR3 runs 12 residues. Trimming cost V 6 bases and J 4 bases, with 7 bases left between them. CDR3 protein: CASSLLNQPQHF. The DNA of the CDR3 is TGTGCCAGCAGTTTACTAAATCAGCCCCAGCATTTT.

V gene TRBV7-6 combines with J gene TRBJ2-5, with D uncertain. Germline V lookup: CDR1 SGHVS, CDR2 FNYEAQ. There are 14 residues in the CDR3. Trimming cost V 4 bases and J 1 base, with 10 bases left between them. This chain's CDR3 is CASSSPYTQETQYF. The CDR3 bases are TGTGCCAGCAGCTCCCCATATACCCAAGAGACCCAGTACTTC.

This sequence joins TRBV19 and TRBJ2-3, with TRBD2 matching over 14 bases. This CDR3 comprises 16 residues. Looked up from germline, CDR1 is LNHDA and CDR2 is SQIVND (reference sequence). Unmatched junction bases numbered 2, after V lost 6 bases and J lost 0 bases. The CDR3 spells CASRTSGRASTDTQYF. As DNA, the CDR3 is TGTGCCAGTAGGACTAGCGGGAGGGCCAGCACAGATACGCAGTATTTT. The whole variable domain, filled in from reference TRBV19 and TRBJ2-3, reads DGGITQSPKYLFRKEGQNVTLSCEQNLNHDAMYWYRQDPGQGLRLIYYSQIVNDFQKGDIAEGYSVSREKKESFPLTVTSAQKNPTAFYLCASRTSGRASTDTQYFGPGTRLTVL.

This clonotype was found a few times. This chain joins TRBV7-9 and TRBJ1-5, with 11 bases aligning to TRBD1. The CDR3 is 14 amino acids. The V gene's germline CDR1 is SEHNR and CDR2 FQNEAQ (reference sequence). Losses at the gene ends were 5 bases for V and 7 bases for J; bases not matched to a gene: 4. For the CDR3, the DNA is TGTGCCAGCAGCCGGACAGGGGGCCGACAGCCCCAGCATTTT. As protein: CASSRTGGRQPQHF.

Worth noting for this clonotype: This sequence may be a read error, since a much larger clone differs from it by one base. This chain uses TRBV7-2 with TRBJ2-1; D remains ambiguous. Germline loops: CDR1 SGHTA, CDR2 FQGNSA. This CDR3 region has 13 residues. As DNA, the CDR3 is TGTGCCAGCAGCCCCGGGTCCTACAATGAGCCGTTCTTC. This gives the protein CASSPGSYNEPFF. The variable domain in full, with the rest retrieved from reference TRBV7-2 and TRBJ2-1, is GAGVSQSPSNKVTEKGKDVELRCDPISGHTALYWYRQSLGQGLEFLIYFQGNSAPDKSGLPSDRFSAERTGGSVSTLTIQRTQQEDSAVYLCASSPGSYNEPFFGPGTRLTVL.

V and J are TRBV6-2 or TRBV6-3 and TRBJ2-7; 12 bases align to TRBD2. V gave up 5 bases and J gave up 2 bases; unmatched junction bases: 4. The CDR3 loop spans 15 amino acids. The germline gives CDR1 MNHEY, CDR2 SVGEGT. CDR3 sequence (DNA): TGTGCCAGCAGTAGACTAGCGGGAGAGGCCTACGAGCAGTACGTC. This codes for CASSRLAGEAYEQYV.

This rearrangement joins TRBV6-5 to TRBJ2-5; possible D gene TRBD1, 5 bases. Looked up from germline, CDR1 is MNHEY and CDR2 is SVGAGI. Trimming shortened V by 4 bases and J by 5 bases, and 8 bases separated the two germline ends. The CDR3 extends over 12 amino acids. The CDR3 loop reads CASSWQGETQYF. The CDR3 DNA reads TGTGCCAGCAGTTGGCAGGGCGAGACCCAGTACTTC.

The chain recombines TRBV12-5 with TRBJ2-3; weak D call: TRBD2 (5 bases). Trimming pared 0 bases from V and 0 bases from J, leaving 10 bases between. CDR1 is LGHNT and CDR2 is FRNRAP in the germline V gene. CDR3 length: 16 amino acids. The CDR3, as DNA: TGTGCTAGTGGTTTGGTACGGTCTAGCAGCACAGATACGCAGTATTTT. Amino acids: CASGLVRSSSTDTQYF. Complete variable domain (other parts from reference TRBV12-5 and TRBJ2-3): DARVTQTPRHKVTEMGQEVTMRCQPILGHNTVFWYRQTMMQGLELLAYFRNRAPLDDSGMPKDRFSAEMPDATLATLKIQPSEPRDSAVYFCASGLVRSSSTDTQYFGPGTRLTVL.

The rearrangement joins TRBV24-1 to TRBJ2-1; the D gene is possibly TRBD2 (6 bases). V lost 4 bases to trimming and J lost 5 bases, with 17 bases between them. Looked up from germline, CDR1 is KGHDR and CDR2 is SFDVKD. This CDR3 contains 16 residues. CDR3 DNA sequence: TGTGCCACCAGTGAGCAGGGACTCGGGGCGGACAATGAGCAGTTCTTC. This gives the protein CATSEQGLGADNEQFF.

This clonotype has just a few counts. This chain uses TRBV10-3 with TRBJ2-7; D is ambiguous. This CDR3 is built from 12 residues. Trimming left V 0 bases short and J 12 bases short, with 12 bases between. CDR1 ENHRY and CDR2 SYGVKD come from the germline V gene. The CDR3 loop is CAISESKDQRYF. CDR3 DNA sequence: TGTGCCATCAGTGAGTCGAAGGATCAACGGTACTTC.

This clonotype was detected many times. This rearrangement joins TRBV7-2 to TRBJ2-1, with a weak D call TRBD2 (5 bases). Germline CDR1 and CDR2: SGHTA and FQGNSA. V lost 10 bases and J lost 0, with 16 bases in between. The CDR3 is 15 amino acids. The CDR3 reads CATAGSSSSYNEQFF. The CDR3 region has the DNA TGTGCCACTGCGGGTAGCTCCAGCTCCTACAATGAGCAGTTCTTC.

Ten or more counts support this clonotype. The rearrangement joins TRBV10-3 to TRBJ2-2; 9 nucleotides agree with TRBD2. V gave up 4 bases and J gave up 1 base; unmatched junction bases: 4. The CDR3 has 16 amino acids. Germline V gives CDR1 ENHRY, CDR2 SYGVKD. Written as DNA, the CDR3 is TGTGCCATCAGTGTCGGGACTAGCCTGAACACCGGGGAGCTGTTTTTT. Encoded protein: CAISVGTSLNTGELFF.

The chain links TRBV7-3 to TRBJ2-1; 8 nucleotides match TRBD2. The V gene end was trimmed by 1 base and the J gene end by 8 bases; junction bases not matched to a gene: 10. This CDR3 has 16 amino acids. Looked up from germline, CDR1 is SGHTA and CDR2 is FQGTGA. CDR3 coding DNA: TGTGCCAGCAGCTTAATGGTTCTGGCGGGGGGTCATGAGCAGTTCTTC. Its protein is CASSLMVLAGGHEQFF. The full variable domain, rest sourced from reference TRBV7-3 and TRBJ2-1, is GAGVSQTPSNKVTEKGKYVELRCDPISGHTALYWYRQSLGQGPEFLIYFQGTGAADDSGLPNDRFFAVRPEGSVSTLKIQRTERGDSAVYLCASSLMVLAGGHEQFFGPGTRLTVL.

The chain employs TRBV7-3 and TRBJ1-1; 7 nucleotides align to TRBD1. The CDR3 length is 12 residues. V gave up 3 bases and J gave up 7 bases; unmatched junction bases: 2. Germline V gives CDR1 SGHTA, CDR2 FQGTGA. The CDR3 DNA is TGTGCCAGCAGCTTCAGACAGGGTGAAGCTTTCTTT. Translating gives CASSFRQGEAFF.

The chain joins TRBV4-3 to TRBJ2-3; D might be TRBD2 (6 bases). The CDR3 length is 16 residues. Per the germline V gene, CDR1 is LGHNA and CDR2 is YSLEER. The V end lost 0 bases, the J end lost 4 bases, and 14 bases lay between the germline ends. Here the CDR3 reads CASSQDPGSGADTQYF. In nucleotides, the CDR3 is TGCGCCAGCAGCCAAGACCCCGGGAGTGGAGCAGATACGCAGTATTTT.